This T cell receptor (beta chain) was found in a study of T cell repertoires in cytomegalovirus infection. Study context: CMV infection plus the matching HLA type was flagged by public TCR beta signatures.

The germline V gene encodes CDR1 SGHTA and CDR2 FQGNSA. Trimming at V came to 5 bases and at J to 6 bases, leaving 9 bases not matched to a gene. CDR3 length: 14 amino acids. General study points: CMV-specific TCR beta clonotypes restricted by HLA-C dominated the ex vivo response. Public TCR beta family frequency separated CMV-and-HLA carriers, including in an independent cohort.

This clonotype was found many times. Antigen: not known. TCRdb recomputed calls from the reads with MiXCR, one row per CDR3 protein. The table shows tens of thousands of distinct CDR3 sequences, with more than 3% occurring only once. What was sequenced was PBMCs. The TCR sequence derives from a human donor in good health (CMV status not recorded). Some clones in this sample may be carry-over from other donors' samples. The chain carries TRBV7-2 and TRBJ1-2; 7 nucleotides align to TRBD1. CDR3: CASSTNGRGDGYTF. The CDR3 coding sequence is TGTGCCAGCAGCACCAACGGCAGGGGGGATGGCTACACCTTC.